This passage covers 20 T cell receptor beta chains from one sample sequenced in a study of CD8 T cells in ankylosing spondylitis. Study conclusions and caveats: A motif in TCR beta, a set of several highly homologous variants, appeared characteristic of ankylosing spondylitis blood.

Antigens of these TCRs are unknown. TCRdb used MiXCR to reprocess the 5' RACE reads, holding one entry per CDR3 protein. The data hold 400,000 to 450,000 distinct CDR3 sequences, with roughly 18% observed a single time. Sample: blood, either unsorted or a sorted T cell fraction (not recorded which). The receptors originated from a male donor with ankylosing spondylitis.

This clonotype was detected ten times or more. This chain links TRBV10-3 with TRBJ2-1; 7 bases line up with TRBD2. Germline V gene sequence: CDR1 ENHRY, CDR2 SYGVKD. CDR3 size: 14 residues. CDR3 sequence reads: CAVRGELSYNEQFF. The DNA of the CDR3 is TGTGCAGTTCGGGGGGAACTTTCCTACAATGAGCAGTTCTTC.

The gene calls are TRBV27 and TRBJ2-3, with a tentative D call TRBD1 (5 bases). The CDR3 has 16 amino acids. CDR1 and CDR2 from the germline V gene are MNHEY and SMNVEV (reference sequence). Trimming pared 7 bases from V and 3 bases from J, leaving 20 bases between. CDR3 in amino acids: CASTLRGRVGTDTQYF. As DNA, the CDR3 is TGTGCCAGCACCCTAAGGGGCAGGGTGGGTACAGATACGCAGTATTTT.

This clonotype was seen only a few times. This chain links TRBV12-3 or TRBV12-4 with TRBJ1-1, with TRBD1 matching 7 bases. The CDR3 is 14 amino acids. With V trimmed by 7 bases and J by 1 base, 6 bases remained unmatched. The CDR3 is CASIFRQGNTEAFF. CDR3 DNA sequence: TGTGCCAGCATTTTCCGACAGGGGAACACTGAAGCTTTCTTT.

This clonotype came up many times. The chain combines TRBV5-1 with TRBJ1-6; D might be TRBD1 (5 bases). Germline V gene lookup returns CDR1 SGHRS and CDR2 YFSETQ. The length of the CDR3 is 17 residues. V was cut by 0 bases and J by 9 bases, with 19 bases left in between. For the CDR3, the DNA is TGCGCCAGCAGCTTGGAAGCGGGGCCTACCACGAGTTCACCCCTCCACTTT. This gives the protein CASSLEAGPTTSSPLHF.

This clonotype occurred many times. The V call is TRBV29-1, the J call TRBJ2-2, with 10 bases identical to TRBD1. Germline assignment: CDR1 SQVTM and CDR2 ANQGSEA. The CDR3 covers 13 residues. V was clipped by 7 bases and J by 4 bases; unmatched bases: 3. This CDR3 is CSGGQGVTGELFF. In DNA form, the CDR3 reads TGCAGCGGAGGACAGGGGGTCACCGGGGAGCTGTTTTTT.

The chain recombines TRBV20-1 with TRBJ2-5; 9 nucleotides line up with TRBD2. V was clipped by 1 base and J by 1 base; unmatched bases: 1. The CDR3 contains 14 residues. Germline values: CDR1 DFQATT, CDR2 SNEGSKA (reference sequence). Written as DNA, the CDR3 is TGCAGTGCTAGAGTTAGCGGGGGCCAAGAGACCCAGTACTTC. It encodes CSARVSGGQETQYF.

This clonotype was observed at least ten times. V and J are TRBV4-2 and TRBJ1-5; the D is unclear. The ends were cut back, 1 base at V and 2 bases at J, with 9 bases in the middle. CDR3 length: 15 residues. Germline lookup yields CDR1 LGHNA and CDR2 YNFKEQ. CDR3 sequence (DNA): TGTGCCAGCAGCCAAGGGGTCCAAGGCAATCAGCCCCAGCATTTT. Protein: CASSQGVQGNQPQHF.

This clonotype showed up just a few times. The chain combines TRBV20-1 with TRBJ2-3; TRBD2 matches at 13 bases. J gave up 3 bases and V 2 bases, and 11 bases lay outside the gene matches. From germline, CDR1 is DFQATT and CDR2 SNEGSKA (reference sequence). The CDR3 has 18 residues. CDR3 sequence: CSARSTSGRRLMTDTQYF. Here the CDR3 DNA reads TGCAGTGCTAGATCGACTAGCGGGAGGAGGCTTATGACAGATACGCAGTATTTT.

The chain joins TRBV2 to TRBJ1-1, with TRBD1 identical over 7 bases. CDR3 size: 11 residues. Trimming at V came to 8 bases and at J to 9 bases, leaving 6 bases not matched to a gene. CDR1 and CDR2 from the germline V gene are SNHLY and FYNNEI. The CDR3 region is CASVLTGKAFF. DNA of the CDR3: TGTGCCAGCGTGTTGACAGGGAAAGCTTTCTTT.

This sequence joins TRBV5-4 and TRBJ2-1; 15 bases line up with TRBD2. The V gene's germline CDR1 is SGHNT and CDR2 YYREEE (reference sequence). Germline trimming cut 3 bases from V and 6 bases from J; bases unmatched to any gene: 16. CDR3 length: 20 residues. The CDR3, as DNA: TGTGCCAGCAGCTCAGATGGGGGGACTAGCGGGGGGACAGAGGTCAATGAGCAGTTCTTC. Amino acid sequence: CASSSDGGTSGGTEVNEQFF. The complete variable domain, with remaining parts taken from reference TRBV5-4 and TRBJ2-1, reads ETGVTQSPTHLIKTRGQQVTLRCSSQSGHNTVSWYQQALGQGPQFIFQYYREEENGRGNFPPRFSGLQFPNYSSELNVNALELDDSALYLCASSSDGGTSGGTEVNEQFFGPGTRLTVL.

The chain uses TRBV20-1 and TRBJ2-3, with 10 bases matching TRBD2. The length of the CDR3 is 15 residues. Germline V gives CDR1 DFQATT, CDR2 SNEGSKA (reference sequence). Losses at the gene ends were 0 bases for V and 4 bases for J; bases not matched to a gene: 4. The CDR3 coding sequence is TGCAGTGCTAGAGAAGCTAGCGGGAGCCCAGATACGCAGTATTTT. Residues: CSAREASGSPDTQYF.

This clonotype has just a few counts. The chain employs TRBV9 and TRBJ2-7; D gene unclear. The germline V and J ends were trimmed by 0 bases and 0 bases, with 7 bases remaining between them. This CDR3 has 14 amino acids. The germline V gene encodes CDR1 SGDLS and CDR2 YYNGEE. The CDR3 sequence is CASSVDGSSYEQYF. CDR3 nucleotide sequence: TGTGCCAGCAGCGTAGACGGAAGCTCCTACGAGCAGTACTTC.

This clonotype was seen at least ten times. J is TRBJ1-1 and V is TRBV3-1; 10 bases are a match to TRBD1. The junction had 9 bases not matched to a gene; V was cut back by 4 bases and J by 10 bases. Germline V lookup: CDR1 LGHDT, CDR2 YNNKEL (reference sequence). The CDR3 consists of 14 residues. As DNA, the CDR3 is TGTGCCAGCAGCCCTGGGACAGGGGCTGGCTCAGCTTTCTTT. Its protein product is CASSPGTGAGSAFF.

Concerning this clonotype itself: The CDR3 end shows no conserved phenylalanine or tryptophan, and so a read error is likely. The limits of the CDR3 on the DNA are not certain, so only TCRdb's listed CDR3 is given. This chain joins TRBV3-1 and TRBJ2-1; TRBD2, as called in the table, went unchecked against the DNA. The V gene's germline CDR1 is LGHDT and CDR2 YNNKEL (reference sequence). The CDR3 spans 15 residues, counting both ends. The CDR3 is CASSQGTSGGRGSFS.

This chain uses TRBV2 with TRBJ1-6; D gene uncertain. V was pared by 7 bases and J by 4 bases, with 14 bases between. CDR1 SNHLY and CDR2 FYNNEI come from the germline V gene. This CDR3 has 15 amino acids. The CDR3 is CASTRTVLYNSPLHF. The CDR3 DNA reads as TGTGCCAGCACCAGGACGGTCCTTTATAATTCACCCCTCCACTTT. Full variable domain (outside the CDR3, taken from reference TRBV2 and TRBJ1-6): EPEVTQTPSHQVTQMGQEVILRCVPISNHLYFYWYRQILGQKVEFLVSFYNNEISEKSEIFDDQFSVERPDGSNFTLKIRSTKLEDSAMYFCASTRTVLYNSPLHFGNGTRLTVT.

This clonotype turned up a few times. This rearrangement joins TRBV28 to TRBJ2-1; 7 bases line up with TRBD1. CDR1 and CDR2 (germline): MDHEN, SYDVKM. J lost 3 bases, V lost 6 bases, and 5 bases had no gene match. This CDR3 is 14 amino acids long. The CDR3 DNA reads TGTGCCAGCAGGGACCGGGACAGCTACAATGAGCAGTTCTTC. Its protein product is CASRDRDSYNEQFF.

CDR3 in DNA: TGTGCCAGCAGCTTAGAACGGCTTGCTGGCTACACCTTC. Encoded protein: CASSLERLAGYTF. The chain joins TRBV7-2 to TRBJ1-2; D unresolved. Germline loops: CDR1 SGHTA, CDR2 FQGNSA. V lost 1 base, J lost 7 bases, and 10 bases lay in between. This CDR3 contains 13 residues.

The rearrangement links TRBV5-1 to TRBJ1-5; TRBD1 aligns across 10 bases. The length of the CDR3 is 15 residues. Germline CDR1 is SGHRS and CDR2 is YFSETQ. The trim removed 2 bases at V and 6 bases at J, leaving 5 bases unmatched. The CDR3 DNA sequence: TGCGCCAGCAGCTTAGGACAGGGGGGGAGTCAGCCCCAGCATTTT. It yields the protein CASSLGQGGSQPQHF.

Here the CDR3 DNA reads TGCAGTGCTAGAGTAGAAGGTTGGATAGATACGCAGTATTTT. Protein sequence: CSARVEGWIDTQYF. This chain connects TRBV20-1 to TRBJ2-3; D is undetermined. The ends were cut back, 1 base at V and 5 bases at J, with 13 bases in the middle. The CDR3 is made up of 14 amino acids. Germline V gene sequence: CDR1 DFQATT, CDR2 SNEGSKA (reference sequence).

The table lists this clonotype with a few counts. The CDR3 spells CSARPQGHRGLGTEAFF. CDR3 nucleotide sequence: TGCAGTGCTAGACCTCAGGGGCACAGGGGGCTGGGCACTGAAGCTTTCTTT. The gene calls are TRBV20-1 and TRBJ1-1, with 9 bases lining up with TRBD1. V was clipped by 2 bases and J by 4 bases; unmatched bases: 14. This CDR3 region has 17 residues. Germline CDR1 and CDR2: DFQATT and SNEGSKA (reference sequence).